This T cell receptor beta chain was observed in a study of cytomegalovirus exposure and HLA in healthy donors. 13 Jbeta primers and 60 Vbeta primers were used for the PCR. Sequenced by immunoSEQ multiplex PCR; TCRdb stores in-frame clones only, minus some. The sample includes some 120,000 clones, more than 60% of them seen just once. This CDR3 has 14 amino acids. V was trimmed by 2 bases and J by 2 bases, leaving 10 bases between them. CDR1 is SNHLY and CDR2 is FYNNEI in the germline V gene. Source material: PBMCs. The gene calls are TRBV2 and TRBJ2-7; D unresolved. This TCR was recovered from a woman aged 45-60 years in good health and CMV-seropositive. In nucleotides, the CDR3 is TGTGCCAGCAGTGAATGGGCCCAACCCTACGAGCAGTACTTC. Its protein product is CASSEWAQPYEQYF.